The clone carrying this TCR beta chain was detected a few times. The antigen remains unidentified. TCRdb ran MiXCR on the 5' RACE reads and lists one entry per CDR3 protein. The sample includes 700,000 or so distinct CDR3 sequences, around 20% of them seen just once. The record originates from a study of CD8 T cells in ankylosing spondylitis. Overall study findings and caveats: A TCR beta motif of eight or nine highly homologous variants seemed to mark ankylosing spondylitis blood.

The germline V gene encodes CDR1 LGHNA and CDR2 YSLEER. The CDR3 is 17 residues long. The ends lost 3 bases at V and 0 bases at J; junction bases unmatched: 8. Input material: blood, either unsorted or a sorted T cell fraction (not recorded which). The chain recombines TRBV4-3 with TRBJ2-1; 7 bases are a match to TRBD2. The receptor was isolated from a male donor with ankylosing spondylitis. The CDR3 loop reads CASSQRASGTSYNEQFF. As DNA, the CDR3 is TGCGCCAGCAGCCAGAGGGCCAGCGGGACCTCCTACAATGAGCAGTTCTTC.